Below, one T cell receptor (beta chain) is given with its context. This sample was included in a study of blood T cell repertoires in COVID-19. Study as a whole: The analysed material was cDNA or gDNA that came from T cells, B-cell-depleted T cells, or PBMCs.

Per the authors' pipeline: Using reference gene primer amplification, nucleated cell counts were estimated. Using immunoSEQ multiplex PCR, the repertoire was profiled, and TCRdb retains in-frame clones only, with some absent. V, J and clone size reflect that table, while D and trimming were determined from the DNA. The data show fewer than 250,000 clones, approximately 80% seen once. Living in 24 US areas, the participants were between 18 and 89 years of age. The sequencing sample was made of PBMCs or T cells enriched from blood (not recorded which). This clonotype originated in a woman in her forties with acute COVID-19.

In DNA, the CDR3 is TGTGCCACCAGCAGAGGAGGATATAATTCACCCCTCCACTTT. It is translated as CATSRGGYNSPLHF. The chain carries TRBV15 and TRBJ1-6; D is ambiguous. Trimming took off 1 base at V and 4 bases at J, with 5 bases between the two ends. Looked up from germline, CDR1 is LNHNV and CDR2 is YYDKDF (reference sequence). The CDR3 sequence is 14 residues long.